This T cell receptor (beta chain) appears in the sequencing data of a study of cytomegalovirus exposure and HLA in healthy donors. Study-wide findings and caveats: Highest at DRB1 and lowest at HLA-C, TCR association rates differed among HLA loci in a later analysis.

It was with 60 Vbeta and 13 Jbeta primers that the PCR ran. Sequencing used immunoSEQ multiplex PCR; TCRdb keeps in-frame clones, though not all of them. Seen here are about 90,000 clones, about 66% observed once, and the top ten hold about 22%. Turning to this clone: Its antigen is unidentified.

Sequenced sample: PBMCs. This clonotype originated in a woman in her forties or fifties in good health and CMV-seropositive.

This chain's CDR3 is CASSWQRDIDEQFF. CDR3 sequence (DNA): TGTGCCAGCAGTTGGCAACGGGACATTGATGAGCAGTTCTTC. V and J are TRBV27 and TRBJ2-1, with D possibly matching TRBD1 (6 bases). V dropped 4 bases and J dropped 8 bases, with 15 bases sitting between them. This CDR3 spans 14 amino acids. The germline CDR1 and CDR2 sequences are MNHEY and SMNVEV (reference sequence).